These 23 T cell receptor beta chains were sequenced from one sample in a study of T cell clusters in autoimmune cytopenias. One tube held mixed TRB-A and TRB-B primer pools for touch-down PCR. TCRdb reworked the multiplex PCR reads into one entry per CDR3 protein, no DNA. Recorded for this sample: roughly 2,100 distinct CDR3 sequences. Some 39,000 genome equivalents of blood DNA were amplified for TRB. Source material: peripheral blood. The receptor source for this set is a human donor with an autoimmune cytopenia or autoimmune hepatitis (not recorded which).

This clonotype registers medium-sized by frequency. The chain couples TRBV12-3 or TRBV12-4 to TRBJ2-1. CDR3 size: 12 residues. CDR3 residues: CERGSSYNEQFF.

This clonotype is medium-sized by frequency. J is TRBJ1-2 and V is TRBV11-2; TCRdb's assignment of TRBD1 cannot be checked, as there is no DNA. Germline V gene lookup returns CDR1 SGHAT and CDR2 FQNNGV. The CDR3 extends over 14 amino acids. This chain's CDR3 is CASSLLRTGQGYTF.

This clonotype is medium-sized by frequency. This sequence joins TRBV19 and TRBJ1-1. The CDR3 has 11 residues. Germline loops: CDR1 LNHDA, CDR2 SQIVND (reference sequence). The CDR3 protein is CASRLHREAFF.

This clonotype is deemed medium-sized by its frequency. CDR3 region: CASSPVPPGQKIYEQYF. The chain uses TRBV18 and TRBJ2-7; the TCRdb call, TRBD1, lacks DNA for checking. Germline CDR1 KGHSH, CDR2 LQKENI. This CDR3 comprises 17 residues.

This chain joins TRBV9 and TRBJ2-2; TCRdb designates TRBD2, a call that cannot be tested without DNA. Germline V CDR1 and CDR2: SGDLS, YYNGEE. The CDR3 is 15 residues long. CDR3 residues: CASSVGRGAVGELFF.

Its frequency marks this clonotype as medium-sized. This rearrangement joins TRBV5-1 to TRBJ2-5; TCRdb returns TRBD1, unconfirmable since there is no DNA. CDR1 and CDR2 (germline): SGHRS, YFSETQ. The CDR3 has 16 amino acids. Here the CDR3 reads CASPIRGQGFGETQYF.

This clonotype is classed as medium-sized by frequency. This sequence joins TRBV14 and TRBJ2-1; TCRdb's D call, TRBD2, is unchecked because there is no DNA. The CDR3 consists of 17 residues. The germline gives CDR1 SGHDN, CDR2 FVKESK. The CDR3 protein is CASSPHVGISGNNEQFF.

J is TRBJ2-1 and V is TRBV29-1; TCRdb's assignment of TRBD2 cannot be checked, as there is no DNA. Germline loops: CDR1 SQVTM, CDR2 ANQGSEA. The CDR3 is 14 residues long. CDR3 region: CSVRGLAVYNEQFF.

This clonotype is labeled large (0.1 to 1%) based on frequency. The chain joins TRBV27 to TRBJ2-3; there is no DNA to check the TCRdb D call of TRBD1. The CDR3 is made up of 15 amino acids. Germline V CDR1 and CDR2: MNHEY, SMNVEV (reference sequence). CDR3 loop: CASSPIRGNADTQYF.

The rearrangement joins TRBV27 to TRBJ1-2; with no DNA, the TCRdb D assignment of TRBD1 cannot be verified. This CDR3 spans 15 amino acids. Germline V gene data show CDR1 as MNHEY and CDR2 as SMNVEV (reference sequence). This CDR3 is CASSLRQGGNYGYTF.

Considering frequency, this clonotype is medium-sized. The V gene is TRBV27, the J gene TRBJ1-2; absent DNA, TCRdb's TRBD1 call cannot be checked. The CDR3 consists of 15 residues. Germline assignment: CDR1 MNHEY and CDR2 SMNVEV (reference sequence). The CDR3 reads CASSLGGGVNYGYTF.

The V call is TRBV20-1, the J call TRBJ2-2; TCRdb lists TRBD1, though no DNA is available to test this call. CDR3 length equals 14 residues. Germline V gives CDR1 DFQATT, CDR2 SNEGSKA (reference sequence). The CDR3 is CSARESGIAGELFF.

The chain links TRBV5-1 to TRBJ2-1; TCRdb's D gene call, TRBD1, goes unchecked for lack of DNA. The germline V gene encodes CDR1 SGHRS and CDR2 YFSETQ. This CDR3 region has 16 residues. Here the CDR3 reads CASSLAQGPHYNEQFF.

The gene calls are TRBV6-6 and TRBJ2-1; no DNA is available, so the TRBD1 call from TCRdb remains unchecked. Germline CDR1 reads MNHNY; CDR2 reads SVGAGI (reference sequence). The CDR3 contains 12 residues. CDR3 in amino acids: CASGTRGNEQFF.

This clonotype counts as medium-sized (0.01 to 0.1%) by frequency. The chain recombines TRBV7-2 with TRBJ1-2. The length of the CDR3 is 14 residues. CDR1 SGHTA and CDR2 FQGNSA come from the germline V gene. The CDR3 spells CASSSLGPDYGYTF. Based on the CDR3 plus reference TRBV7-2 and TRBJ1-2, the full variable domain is GAGVSQSPSNKVTEKGKDVELRCDPISGHTALYWYRQSLGQGLEFLIYFQGNSAPDKSGLPSDRFSAERTGGSVSTLTIQRTQQEDSAVYLCASSSLGPDYGYTFGSGTRLTVV.

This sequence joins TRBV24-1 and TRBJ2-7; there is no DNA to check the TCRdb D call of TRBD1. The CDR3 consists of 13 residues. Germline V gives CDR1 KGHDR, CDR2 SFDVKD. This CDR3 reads CATSDSGENEQYF.

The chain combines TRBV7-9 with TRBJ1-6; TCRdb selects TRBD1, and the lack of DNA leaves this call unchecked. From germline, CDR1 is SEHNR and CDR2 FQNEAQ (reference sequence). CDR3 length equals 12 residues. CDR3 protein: CASSQGRSPLHF.

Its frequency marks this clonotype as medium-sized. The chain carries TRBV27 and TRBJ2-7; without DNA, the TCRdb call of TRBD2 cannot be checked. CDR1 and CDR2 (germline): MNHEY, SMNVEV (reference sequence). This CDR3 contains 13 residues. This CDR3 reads CASSPTAAGEQYF.

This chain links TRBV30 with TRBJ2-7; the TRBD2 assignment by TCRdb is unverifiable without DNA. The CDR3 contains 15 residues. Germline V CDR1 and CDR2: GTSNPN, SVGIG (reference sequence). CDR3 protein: CAWPTSGGEDYEQYF.

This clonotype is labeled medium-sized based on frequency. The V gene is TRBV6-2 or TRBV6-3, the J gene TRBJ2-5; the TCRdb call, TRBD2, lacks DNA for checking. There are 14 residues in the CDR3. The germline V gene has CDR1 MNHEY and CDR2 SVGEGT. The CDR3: CASSIAGGWETQYF.

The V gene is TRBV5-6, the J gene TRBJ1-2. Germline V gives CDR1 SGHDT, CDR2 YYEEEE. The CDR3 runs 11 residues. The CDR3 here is CASNGYYGYTF.

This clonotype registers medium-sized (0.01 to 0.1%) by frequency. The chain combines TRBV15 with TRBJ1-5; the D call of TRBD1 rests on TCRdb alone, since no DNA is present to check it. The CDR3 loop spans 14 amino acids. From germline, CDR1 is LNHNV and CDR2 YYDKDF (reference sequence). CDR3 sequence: CATSRAGNSQPQHF.

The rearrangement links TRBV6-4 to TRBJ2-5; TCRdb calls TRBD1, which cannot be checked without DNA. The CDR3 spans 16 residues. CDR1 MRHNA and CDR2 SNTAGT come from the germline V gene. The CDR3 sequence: CAISESAGTYQETQYF.